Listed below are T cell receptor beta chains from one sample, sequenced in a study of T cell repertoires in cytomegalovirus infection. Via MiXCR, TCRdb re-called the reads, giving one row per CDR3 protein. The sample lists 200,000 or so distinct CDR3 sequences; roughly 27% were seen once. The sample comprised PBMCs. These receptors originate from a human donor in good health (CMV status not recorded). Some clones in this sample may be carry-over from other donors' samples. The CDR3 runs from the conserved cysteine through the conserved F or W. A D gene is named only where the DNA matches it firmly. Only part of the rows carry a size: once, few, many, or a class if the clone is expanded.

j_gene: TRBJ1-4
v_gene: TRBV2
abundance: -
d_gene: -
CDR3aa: CASTRGGTNEKLFF
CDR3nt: TGTGCCAGCACGAGAGGGGGGACTAATGAAAAACTGTTTTTT

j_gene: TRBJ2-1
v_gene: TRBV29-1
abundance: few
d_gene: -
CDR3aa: CSVWGGRQGNLVDNEQFF
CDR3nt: TGCAGCGTTTGGGGGGGGAGACAGGGCAATTTGGTCGACAATGAGCAGTTCTTC

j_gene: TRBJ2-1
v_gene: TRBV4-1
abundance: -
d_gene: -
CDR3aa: CASSQEHLGGEQFF
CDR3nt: TGCGCCAGCAGCCAAGAGCACCTGGGGGGAGAGCAGTTCTTC

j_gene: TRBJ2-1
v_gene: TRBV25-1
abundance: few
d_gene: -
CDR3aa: CASSVTFNEQFF
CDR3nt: TGTGCCAGCAGTGTGACTTTCAACGAGCAGTTCTTC

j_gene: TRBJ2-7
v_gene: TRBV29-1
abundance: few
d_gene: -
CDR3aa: CSVDLGTQQYF
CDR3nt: TGCAGCGTTGACTTGGGTACTCAGCAGTACTTC

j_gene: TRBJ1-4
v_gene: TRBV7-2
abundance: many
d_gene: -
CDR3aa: CASSEQGGDEKLFF
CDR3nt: TGTGCCAGCAGCGAACAGGGTGGGGATGAAAAACTGTTTTTT

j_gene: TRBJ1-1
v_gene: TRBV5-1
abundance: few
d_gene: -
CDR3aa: CASRGDTEAFF
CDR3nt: TGCGCCAGCAGGGGCGACACTGAAGCTTTCTTT

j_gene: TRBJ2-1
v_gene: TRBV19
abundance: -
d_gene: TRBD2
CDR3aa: CASSTSAGGDEQFF
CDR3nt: TGTGCCAGTAGTACCTCAGCGGGGGGGGATGAGCAGTTCTTC

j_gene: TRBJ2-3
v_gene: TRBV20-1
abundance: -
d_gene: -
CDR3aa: CRVPFTGGTDTQYF
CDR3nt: TGCAGGGTCCCCTTTACGGGGGGCACAGATACGCAGTATTTT

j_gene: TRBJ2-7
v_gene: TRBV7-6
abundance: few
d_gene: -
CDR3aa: CASSLGQGGGSYEQYF
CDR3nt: TGTGCCAGCAGCTTGGGACAAGGTGGGGGATCCTACGAGCAGTACTTC

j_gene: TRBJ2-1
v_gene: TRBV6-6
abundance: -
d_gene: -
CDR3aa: CASTANTPYNEQFF
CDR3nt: TGTGCCAGCACTGCCAATACCCCCTACAATGAGCAGTTCTTC

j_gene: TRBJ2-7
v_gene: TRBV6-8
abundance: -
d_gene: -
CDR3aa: CASSYTGAYEQYF
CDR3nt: TGTGCCAGCAGTTACACGGGGGCCTACGAGCAGTACTTC

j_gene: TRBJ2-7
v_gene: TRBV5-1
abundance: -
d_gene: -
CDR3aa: CASSLGRESEQYF
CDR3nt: TGCGCCAGCAGCTTGGGACGGGAAAGCGAGCAGTACTTC

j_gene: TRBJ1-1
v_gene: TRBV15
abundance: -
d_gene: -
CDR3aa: CATSRDLRNTEAFF
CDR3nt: TGTGCCACCAGCAGAGATTTACGGAACACTGAAGCTTTCTTT

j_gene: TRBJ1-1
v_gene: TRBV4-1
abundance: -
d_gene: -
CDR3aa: CASSQVEGGAEAFF
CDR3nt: TGCGCCAGCAGCCAGGTAGAGGGGGGGGCTGAAGCTTTCTTT

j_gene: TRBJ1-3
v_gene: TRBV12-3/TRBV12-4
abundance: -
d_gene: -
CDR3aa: CASSLSPRTGAWGNTIYF
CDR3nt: TGTGCCAGCAGTTTAAGTCCGCGGACGGGGGCGTGGGGAAACACCATATATTTT

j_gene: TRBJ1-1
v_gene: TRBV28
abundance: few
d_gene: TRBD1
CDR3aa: CASSLVLEGQGVLNTEAFF
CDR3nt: TGTGCCAGCAGTTTGGTCCTAGAGGGGCAGGGGGTTTTGAACACTGAAGCTTTCTTT

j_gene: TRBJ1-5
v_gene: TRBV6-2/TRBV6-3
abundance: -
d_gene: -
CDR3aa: CASSYSIDRLAPQHF
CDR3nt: TGTGCCAGCAGTTACTCAATCGACAGACTAGCGCCCCAGCATTTT

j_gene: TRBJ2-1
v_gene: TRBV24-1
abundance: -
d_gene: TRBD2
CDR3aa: CATSDPAGDSYEQFF
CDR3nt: TGTGCCACCAGTGACCCAGCGGGGGACTCATATGAGCAGTTCTTC

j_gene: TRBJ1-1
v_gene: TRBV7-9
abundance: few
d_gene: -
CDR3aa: CASSATVGTEAFF
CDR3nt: TGTGCCAGCAGCGCCACGGTAGGGACTGAAGCTTTCTTT

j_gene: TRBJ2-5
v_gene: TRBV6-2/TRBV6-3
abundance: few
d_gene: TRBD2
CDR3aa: CASSYLGLSPRRTQYF
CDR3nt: TGTGCCAGCAGTTACTTGGGACTATCGCCTCGTCGGACCCAGTACTTC

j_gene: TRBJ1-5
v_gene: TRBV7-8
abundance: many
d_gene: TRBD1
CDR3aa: CASSLKAVRWTGGNQPQHF
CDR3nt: TGTGCCAGCAGCTTAAAGGCCGTTCGATGGACAGGGGGTAATCAGCCCCAGCATTTT

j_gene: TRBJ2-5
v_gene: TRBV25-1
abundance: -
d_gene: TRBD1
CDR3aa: CASSDSGQVQETQYF
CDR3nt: TGTGCCAGCAGTGACTCCGGACAGGTCCAAGAGACCCAGTACTTC

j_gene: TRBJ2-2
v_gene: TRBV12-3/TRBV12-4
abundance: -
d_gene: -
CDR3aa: CASSLMNTGELFF
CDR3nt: TGTGCCAGCAGTTTAATGAACACCGGGGAGCTGTTTTTT

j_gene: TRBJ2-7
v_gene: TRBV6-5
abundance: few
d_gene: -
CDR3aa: CASSSAGGDEQYF
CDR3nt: TGTGCCAGCAGCAGCGCAGGGGGGGACGAGCAGTACTTC

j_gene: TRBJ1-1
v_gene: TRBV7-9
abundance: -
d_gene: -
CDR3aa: CASRPSGTVGTEAFF
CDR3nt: TGTGCCAGCAGACCGAGTGGCACTGTGGGCACTGAAGCTTTCTTT